This is a list of T cell receptor beta chains from one sample in a study of breast tumors, draining lymph nodes, adjacent tissues. TCRdb used MiXCR to reprocess the multiplex PCR reads, holding one entry per CDR3 protein. The table has about 150,000 distinct CDR3 sequences, 20% to 25% seen once. Sequenced sample: axillary lymph node tissue. The receptors were sampled from a female donor with breast cancer. Some clones in this sample may be carry-over from other donors' samples. Each CDR3 is given with its conserved first and last residue. A D gene is named only where the DNA matches it firmly. Where a row states a size, it is once, few, many or the class of an expanded clone; other rows omit it.

clone size	D gene	V gene	J gene	CDR3 protein	CDR3 DNA
many	.	TRBV19	TRBJ1-2	CASTDSHYGYTF	TGTGCCAGTACCGACAGCCACTATGGCTACACCTTC
many	TRBD2	TRBV5-6	TRBJ2-2	CASSATKRERGTGELFF	TGTGCCAGCAGCGCTACCAAGCGGGAGAGGGGCACCGGGGAGCTGTTTTTT
many	TRBD2	TRBV2	TRBJ2-7	CASRREGLQYF	TGTGCCAGCAGGCGGGAGGGATTGCAGTACTTC
many	TRBD1	TRBV3-1	TRBJ1-3	CASSQDRPGTVWDTIYF	TGTGCCAGCAGCCAAGATAGACCTGGGACAGTGTGGGACACCATATATTTT
many	.	TRBV9	TRBJ2-1	CASSPRSQHGNEQFF	TGTGCCAGCAGCCCCAGGTCCCAGCATGGCAATGAGCAGTTCTTC
many	TRBD1	TRBV3-1	TRBJ1-3	CASSLRTGATGNTIYF	TGTGCCAGCAGCCTCCGGACAGGGGCGACTGGAAACACCATATATTTT
.	.	TRBV27	TRBJ1-2	CASSFRGRDYGYTF	TGTGCCAGCAGTTTTCGGGGACGGGACTATGGCTACACCTTC
many	TRBD2	TRBV6-2/TRBV6-3	TRBJ2-1	CASSRGTSGSGNEQFF	TGTGCCAGCAGCCGGGGGACTAGCGGGAGTGGAAATGAGCAGTTCTTC
.	TRBD1	TRBV30	TRBJ2-2	CAWSTPGQANTRELFF	TGTGCCTGGAGTACCCCCGGACAGGCTAACACCAGGGAGCTGTTTTTT
many	TRBD1	TRBV2	TRBJ2-2	CASWAGQGDTGELFF	TGTGCCAGCTGGGCTGGACAGGGGGACACCGGGGAGCTGTTTTTT
many	TRBD1	TRBV5-4	TRBJ1-6	CASSSDPGQGEPLHF	TGTGCCAGCAGCTCCGACCCGGGACAGGGGGAACCCCTCCACTTT
many	.	TRBV5-1	TRBJ1-6	CASSLASAENSPLHF	TGCGCCAGCAGCTTGGCCTCGGCAGAAAATTCACCCCTCCACTTT
.	TRBD2	TRBV5-1	TRBJ2-3	CASRGLASDTQYF	TGCGCCAGCAGGGGACTAGCCTCCGATACGCAGTATTTT
many	TRBD1	TRBV6-1	TRBJ2-7	CASSRLDRGSYEQYF	TGTGCCAGCAGCCGCCTGGACAGGGGTTCCTACGAGCAGTACTTC
many	TRBD1	TRBV7-9	TRBJ2-1	CASSLRGQGSYNEQFF	TGTGCCAGCAGCTTGCGGGGACAGGGGTCCTACAATGAGCAGTTCTTC
many	TRBD2	TRBV5-1	TRBJ2-5	CASSSSGSETQYF	TGCGCCAGCAGCTCTAGCGGGAGTGAGACCCAGTACTTC
few	.	TRBV3-2	TRBJ2-1	CASSGTSGSFFTYEQFF	TGTGCCAGCAGCGGGACTAGCGGGAGCTTTTTCACCTATGAGCAGTTCTTC
many	TRBD1	TRBV6-4	TRBJ2-1	CASSVTGGNEQFF	TGTGCCAGCAGTGTTACAGGGGGCAATGAGCAGTTCTTC
many	.	TRBV6-5	TRBJ2-2	CASSYGPSTGELFF	TGTGCCAGCAGTTATGGTCCGAGCACCGGGGAGCTGTTTTTT
many	TRBD2	TRBV11-1	TRBJ2-7	CASSTSGSYEQYF	TGTGCCAGCAGTACTAGCGGGAGTTACGAGCAGTACTTC
many	TRBD2	TRBV7-8	TRBJ2-1	CASSLGLAGGRLNEQFF	TGTGCCAGCAGCTTGGGACTAGCGGGAGGGCGGTTGAATGAGCAGTTCTTC
many	TRBD1	TRBV13	TRBJ1-4	CASSTRQGAKRKLFF	TGTGCCAGCAGCACCCGACAGGGGGCGAAGCGTAAACTGTTTTTT
many	.	TRBV7-9	TRBJ2-7	CASSFGGVGYEQYF	TGTGCCAGCAGCTTCGGGGGAGTAGGCTACGAGCAGTACTTC
many	.	TRBV2	TRBJ2-7	CASGTDEQYF	TGTGCCAGCGGGACCGACGAGCAGTACTTC
many	.	TRBV6-2/TRBV6-3	TRBJ2-1	CASIPDSSYNEQFF	TGTGCCAGCATTCCGGACAGCTCCTACAATGAGCAGTTCTTC
many	.	TRBV7-6	TRBJ2-1	CASNLEAGSSYNEQFF	TGTGCCAGCAACTTAGAAGCCGGGAGCTCCTACAATGAGCAGTTCTTC
few	.	TRBV30	TRBJ1-5	CAWSGDPKNQPQHF	TGTGCCTGGAGCGGAGACCCTAAAAATCAGCCCCAGCATTTT
few	TRBD1	TRBV6-2/TRBV6-3	TRBJ2-2	CASRDPGQGAFGLFF	TGTGCCAGCAGAGACCCGGGACAGGGGGCGTTTGGGCTGTTTTTT
few	TRBD1	TRBV27	TRBJ2-1	CASSLGPQGAYNEQFF	TGTGCCAGCAGTTTAGGCCCACAGGGGGCTTACAATGAGCAGTTCTTC
many	.	TRBV11-1	TRBJ2-7	CASSLGTAYEQYF	TGTGCCAGCAGTTTAGGGACTGCCTACGAGCAGTACTTC
.	.	TRBV4-1	TRBJ1-2	CASSPRDRSDYGYTF	TGCGCCAGCAGCCCCCGGGACCGATCAGACTATGGCTACACCTTC
many	.	TRBV30	TRBJ2-3	CAWSGGDATDTQYF	TGTGCCTGGAGTGGGGGTGACGCCACAGATACGCAGTATTTT
few	TRBD1	TRBV12-3/TRBV12-4	TRBJ2-2	CASSWTGTGLTGELFF	TGTGCCAGCAGTTGGACCGGGACAGGGCTGACCGGGGAGCTGTTTTTT
many	TRBD1	TRBV29-1	TRBJ2-3	CSLDRATDTQYF	TGCAGCCTGGACAGGGCCACAGATACGCAGTATTTT
many	.	TRBV7-2	TRBJ1-3	CASSPRGGGIHTIYF	TGTGCCAGCAGCCCGAGGGGGGGAGGTATACACACCATATATTTT
many	.	TRBV7-2	TRBJ2-7	CASSLTDSYEQYF	TGTGCCAGCAGCTTAACCGACTCCTACGAGCAGTACTTC
.	TRBD1	TRBV20-1	TRBJ1-6	CSASGGTGNSPLHF	TGCAGTGCTAGCGGAGGGACAGGGAATTCACCCCTCCACTTT
many	.	TRBV9	TRBJ1-4	CASSVAVGWDEKLFF	TGTGCCAGCAGCGTAGCTGTAGGTTGGGATGAAAAACTGTTTTTT
.	TRBD1	TRBV28	TRBJ1-2	CASSLRQGRGYTF	TGTGCCAGCAGTTTACGACAGGGGAGGGGCTACACCTTC